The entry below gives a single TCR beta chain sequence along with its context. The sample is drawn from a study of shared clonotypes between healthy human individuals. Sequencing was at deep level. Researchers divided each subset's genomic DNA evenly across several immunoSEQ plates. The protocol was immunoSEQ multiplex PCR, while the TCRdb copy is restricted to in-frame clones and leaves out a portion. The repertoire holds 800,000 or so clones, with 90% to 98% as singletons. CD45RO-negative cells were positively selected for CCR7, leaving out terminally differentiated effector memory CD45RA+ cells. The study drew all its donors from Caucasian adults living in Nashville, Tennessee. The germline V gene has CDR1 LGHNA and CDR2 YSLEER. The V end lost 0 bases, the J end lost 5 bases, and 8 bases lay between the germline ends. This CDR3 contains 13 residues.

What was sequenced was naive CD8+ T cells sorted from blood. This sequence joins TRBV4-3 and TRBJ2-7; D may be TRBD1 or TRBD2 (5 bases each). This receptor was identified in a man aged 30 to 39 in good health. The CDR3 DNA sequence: TGCGCCAGCAGCCAAGAGAGGGGTAACGAGCAGTACTTC. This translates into CASSQERGNEQYF.